The 9 T cell receptor beta chains reported below all come from one sample, sequenced in a study of blood T cell repertoires in COVID-19. Clones were sequenced by immunoSEQ multiplex PCR, and TCRdb holds only the in-frame ones, with some missing. The top ten clones hold approximately 3.6% of a sample with 110,000 or so clones, 80% to 90% of them seen once. The source material was peripheral blood. The receptor set was obtained from a middle-aged man with acute or convalescent COVID-19.

The chain links TRBV29-1 to TRBJ1-2; 10 bases are shared with TRBD1. Per the germline V gene, CDR1 is SQVTM and CDR2 is ANQGSEA. The CDR3 spans 15 residues. Losses at the gene ends were 4 bases for V and 2 bases for J; bases not matched to a gene: 7. The CDR3 is CSVGRTGGNNYGYTF. The DNA of the CDR3 is TGCAGCGTTGGACGGACAGGGGGGAACAACTATGGCTACACCTTC.

DNA of the CDR3: TGTGCCAGCAGTGACTCGGGTTCAGTGAGGGATCAGGGACTAATCGACGAGCAGTACTTC. It yields the protein CASSDSGSVRDQGLIDEQYF. The rearrangement uses TRBV6-4 and TRBJ2-7, with 7 bases aligning to TRBD2. The germline V gene encodes CDR1 MRHNA and CDR2 SNTAGT. After removal of 0 bases from V and 5 bases from J, the junction contained 22 bases not matched to a gene. The CDR3 is 20 amino acids.

Here the CDR3 reads CASSWTGDTEAFF. In nucleotides, the CDR3 is TGTGCCAGCAGCTGGACAGGGGACACTGAAGCTTTCTTT. The chain uses TRBV5-5 and TRBJ1-1; TRBD1 matches 9 bases. This CDR3 is 13 amino acids long. After removal of 3 bases from V and 3 bases from J, the junction contained 0 bases not matched to a gene. CDR1 SGHKS and CDR2 YYEKEE come from the germline V gene (reference sequence).

This chain uses TRBV19 with TRBJ2-7; 13 positions match TRBD2. The CDR3 is 14 residues long. CDR1 and CDR2 (germline): LNHDA, SQIVND (reference sequence). V lost 3 bases, J lost 4 bases, and 0 bases stayed unmatched. The CDR3 sequence: CASSMGLAGYEQYF. The DNA for the CDR3 is TGTGCCAGTAGTATGGGACTAGCGGGGTACGAGCAGTACTTC.

This chain connects TRBV5-1 to TRBJ2-6; maybe TRBD2 (6 bases). The germline gives CDR1 SGHRS, CDR2 YFSETQ. This CDR3 spans 15 amino acids. Trimming left V 8 bases short and J 0 bases short, with 12 bases between. CDR3 in amino acids: CASPGLRSGANVLTF. The DNA of the CDR3 is TGCGCCAGTCCGGGACTGCGCTCTGGGGCCAACGTCCTGACTTTC.

This chain uses TRBV24-1 with TRBJ1-4, with TRBD1 identical over 9 bases. The CDR3 consists of 15 residues. Germline-derived CDR1 and CDR2 are KGHDR and SFDVKD. Trimming cost V 5 bases and J 6 bases; bases outside gene matches: 6. The CDR3 DNA sequence: TGTGCCACCAGTGGCGGGACAGGGAGAGATGAAAAACTGTTTTTT. Amino acids: CATSGGTGRDEKLFF.

V gene TRBV12-3 or TRBV12-4 combines with J gene TRBJ1-5; the D gene is possibly TRBD1 (5 bases). The CDR3 has 13 amino acids. V lost 5 bases, J lost 6 bases, and 11 bases lay in between. CDR3 bases: TGTGCCAGCAGTCTCAGGGTCGGTCAGCCCCAGCATTTT. Protein product: CASSLRVGQPQHF.

The chain joins TRBV18 to TRBJ2-1; TRBD1 agrees at 8 bases. The CDR3 spans 16 residues. Germline values: CDR1 KGHSH, CDR2 LQKENI. Unmatched junction bases numbered 11, after V lost 4 bases and J lost 6 bases. Here the CDR3 DNA reads TGTGCCAGCTCACTCAAAGGGCAGGGGGCGCCCAATGAGCAGTTCTTC. Protein sequence: CASSLKGQGAPNEQFF.

This chain links TRBV20-1 with TRBJ2-5, with TRBD2 matching 10 bases. This CDR3 has 16 amino acids. Trimming at V came to 3 bases and at J to 2 bases, leaving 9 bases not matched to a gene. Looked up from germline, CDR1 is DFQATT and CDR2 is SNEGSKA (reference sequence). This CDR3 reads CSASPQRGGRQETQYF. In nucleotides, the CDR3 is TGCAGTGCTAGTCCCCAGCGGGGGGGCCGACAAGAGACCCAGTACTTC.